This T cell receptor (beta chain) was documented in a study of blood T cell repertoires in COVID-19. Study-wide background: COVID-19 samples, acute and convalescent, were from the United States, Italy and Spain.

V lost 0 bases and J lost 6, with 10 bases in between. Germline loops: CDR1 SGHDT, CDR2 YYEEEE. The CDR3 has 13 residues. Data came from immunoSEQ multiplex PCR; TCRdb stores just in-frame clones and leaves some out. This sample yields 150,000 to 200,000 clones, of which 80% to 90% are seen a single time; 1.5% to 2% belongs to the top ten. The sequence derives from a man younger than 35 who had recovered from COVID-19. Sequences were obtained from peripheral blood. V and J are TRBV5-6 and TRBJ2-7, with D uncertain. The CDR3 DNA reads TGTGCCAGCAGCTTGGTACAGCAAATCGAGCAGTACTTC. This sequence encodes CASSLVQQIEQYF.